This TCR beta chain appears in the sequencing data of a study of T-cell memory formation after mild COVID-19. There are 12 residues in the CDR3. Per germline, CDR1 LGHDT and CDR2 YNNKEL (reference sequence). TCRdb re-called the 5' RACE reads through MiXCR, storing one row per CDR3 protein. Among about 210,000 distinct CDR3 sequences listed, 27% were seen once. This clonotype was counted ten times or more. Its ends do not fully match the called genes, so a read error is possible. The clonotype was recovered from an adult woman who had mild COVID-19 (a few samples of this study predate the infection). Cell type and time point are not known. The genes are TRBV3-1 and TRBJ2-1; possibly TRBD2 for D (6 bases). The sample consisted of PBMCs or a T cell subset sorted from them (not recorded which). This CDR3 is CASRLGGKKLDF. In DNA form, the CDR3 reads TGTGCCAGCAGACTAGGAGGGAAAAAGCTTGACTTC.